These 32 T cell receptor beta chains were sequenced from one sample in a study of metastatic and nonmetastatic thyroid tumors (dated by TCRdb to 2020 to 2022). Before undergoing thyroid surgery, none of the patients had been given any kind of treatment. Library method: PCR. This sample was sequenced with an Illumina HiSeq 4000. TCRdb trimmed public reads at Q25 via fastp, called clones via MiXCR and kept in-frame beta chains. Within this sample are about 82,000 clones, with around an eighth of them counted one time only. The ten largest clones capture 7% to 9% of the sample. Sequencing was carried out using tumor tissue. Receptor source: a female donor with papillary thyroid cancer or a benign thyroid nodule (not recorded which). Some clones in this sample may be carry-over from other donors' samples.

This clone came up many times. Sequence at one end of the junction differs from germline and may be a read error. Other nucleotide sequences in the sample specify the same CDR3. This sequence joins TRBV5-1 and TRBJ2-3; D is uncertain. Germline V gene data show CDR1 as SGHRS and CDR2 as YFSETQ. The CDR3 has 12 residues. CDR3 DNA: TGCGCCAGCAGCCCCCCCACAGATACGCAATATTTT. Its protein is CASSPPTDTQYF.

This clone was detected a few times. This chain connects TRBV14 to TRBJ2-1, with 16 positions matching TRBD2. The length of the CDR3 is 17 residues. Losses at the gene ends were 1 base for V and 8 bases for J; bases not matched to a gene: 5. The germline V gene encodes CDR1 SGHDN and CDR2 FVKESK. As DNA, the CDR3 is TGTGCCAGCAGCCAAGCCCGGGGACTAGCGGGAGGGTATGAGCAGTTCTTC. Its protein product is CASSQARGLAGGYEQFF. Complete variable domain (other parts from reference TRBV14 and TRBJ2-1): EAGVTQFPSHSVIEKGQTVTLRCDPISGHDNLYWYRRVMGKEIKFLLHFVKESKQDESGMPNNRFLAERTGGTYSTLKVQPAELEDSGVYFCASSQARGLAGGYEQFFGPGTRLTVL.

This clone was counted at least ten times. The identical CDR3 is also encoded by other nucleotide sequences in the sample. The CDR3 protein is CASSQVDRTGAFF. DNA of the CDR3: TGTGCCAGCAGCCAAGTGGACCGGACAGGTGCTTTCTTT. The chain links TRBV14 to TRBJ1-1; 7 positions agree with TRBD1. CDR1 is SGHDN, CDR2 FVKESK, per germline. J was trimmed by 11 bases and V by 1 base; bases with no gene match: 7. This CDR3 comprises 13 residues.

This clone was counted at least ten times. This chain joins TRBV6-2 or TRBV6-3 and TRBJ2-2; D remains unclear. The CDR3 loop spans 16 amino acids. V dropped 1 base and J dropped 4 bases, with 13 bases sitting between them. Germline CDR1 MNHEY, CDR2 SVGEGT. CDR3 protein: CASSYFRVFGTGELFF. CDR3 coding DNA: TGTGCCAGCAGTTACTTTCGGGTTTTCGGCACCGGGGAGCTGTTTTTT.

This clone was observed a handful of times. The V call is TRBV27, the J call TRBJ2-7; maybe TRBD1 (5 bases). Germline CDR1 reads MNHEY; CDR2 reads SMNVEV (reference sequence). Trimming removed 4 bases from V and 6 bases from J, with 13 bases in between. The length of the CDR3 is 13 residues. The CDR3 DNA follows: TGTGCCAGCAGTTCTTCCCTCAGGGCCGAGCAGTACTTC. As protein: CASSSSLRAEQYF.

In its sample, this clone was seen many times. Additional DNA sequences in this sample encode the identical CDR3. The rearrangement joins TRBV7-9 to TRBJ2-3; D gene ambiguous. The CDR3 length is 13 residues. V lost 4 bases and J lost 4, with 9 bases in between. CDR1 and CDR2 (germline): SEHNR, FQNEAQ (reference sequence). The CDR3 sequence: CASSSQLADTQYF. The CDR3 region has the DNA TGTGCCAGCAGCTCCCAGCTTGCAGATACGCAGTATTTT.

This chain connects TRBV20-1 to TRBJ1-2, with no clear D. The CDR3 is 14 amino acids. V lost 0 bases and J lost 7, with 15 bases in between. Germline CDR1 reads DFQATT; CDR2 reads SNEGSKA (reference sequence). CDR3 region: CSAREEYNSFGYTF. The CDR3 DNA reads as TGCAGTGCTAGAGAGGAGTACAACTCATTTGGCTACACCTTC.

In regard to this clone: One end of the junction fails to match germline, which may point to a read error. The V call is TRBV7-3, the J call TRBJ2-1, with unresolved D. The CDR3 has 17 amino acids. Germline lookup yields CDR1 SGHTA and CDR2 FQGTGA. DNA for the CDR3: TGTGTCAGCAGCTTAAGGGTACAGTCGAACTCCTACAATGAGCAGTTCTTC. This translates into CVSSLRVQSNSYNEQFF.

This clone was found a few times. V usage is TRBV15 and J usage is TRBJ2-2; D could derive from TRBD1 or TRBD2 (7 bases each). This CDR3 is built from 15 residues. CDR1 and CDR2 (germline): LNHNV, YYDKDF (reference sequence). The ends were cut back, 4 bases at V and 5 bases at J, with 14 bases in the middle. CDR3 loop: CATSKQGRETGELFF. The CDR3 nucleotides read TGTGCCACCAGCAAACAGGGGCGGGAGACCGGGGAGCTGTTTTTT.

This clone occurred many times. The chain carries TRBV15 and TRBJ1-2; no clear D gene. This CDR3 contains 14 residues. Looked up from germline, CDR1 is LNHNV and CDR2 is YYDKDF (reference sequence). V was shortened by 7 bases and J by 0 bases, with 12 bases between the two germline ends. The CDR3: CATTPGRTNYGYTF. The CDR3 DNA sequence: TGTGCCACCACCCCGGGGAGGACTAACTATGGCTACACCTTC.

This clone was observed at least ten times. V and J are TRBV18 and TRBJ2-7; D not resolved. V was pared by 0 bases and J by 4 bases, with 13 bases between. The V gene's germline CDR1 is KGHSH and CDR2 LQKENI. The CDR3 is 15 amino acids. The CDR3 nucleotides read TGTGCCAGCTCACCACCCCCGCGTAGCACTTACGAGCAGTACTTC. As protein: CASSPPPRSTYEQYF.

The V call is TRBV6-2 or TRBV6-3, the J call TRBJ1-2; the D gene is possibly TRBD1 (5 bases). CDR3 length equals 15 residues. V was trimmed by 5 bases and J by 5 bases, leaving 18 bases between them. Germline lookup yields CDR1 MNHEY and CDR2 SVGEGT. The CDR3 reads CASSHVFTGPYGYTF. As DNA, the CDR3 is TGTGCCAGCAGTCATGTCTTTACAGGCCCATATGGCTACACCTTC.

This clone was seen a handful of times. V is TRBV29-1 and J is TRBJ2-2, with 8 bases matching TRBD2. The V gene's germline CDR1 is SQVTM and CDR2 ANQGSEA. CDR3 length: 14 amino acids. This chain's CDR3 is CTVGGASNTGELFF. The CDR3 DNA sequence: TGCACCGTCGGGGGGGCATCGAACACCGGGGAGCTGTTTTTT.

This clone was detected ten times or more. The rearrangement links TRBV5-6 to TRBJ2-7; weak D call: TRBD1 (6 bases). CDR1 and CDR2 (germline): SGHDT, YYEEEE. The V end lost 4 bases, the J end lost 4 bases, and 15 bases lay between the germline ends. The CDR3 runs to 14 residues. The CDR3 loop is CASSATGEVYEQYF. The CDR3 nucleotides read TGTGCCAGCAGCGCGACAGGAGAGGTGTACGAGCAGTACTTC.

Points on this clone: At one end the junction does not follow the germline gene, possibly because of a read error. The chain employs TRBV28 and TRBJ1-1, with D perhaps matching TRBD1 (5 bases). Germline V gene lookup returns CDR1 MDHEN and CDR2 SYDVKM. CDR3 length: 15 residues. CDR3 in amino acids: CSSSRGRLPLTEAFF. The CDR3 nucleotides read TGTTCCAGCAGTCGGGGCAGATTACCTTTGACTGAAGCCTTCTTT.

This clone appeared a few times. The CDR3 reads CASSYSRRVVYEQFF. The DNA of the CDR3 is TGTGCCAGCAGTTACTCTAGAAGGGTGGTCTATGAGCAGTTCTTC. The chain is built from TRBV6-2 or TRBV6-3 and TRBJ2-1; D remains ambiguous. V was pared by 0 bases and J by 8 bases, with 14 bases between. The CDR3 covers 15 residues. Germline V CDR1 and CDR2: MNHEY, SVGEGT.

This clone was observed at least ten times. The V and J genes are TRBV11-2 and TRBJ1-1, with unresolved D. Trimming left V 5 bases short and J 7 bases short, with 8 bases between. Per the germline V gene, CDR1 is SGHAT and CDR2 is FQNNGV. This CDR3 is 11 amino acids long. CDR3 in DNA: TGTGCCAGCAGCCTGTGGGGTGAAGCTTTCTTT. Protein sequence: CASSLWGEAFF.

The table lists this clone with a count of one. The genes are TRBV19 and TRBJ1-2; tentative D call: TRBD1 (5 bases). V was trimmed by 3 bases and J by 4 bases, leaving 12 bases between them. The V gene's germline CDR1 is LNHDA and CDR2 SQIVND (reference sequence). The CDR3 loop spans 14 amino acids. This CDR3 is CASSITGGSYGYTF. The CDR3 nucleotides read TGTGCCAGTAGTATTACCGGGGGAAGCTATGGCTACACCTTC.

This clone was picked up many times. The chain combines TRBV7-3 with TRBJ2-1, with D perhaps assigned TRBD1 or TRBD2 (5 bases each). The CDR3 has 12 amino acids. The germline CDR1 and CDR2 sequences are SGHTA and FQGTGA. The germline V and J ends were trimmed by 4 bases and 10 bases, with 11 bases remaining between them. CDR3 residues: CASSSGKGEQFF. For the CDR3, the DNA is TGTGCCAGCAGCTCCGGGAAGGGGGAGCAGTTCTTC.

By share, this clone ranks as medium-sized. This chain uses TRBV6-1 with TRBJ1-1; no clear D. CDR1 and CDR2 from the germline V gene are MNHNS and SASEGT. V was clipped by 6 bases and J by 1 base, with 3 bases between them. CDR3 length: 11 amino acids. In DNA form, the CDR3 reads TGTGCCAGCAGAGGGAACACTGAAGCTTTCTTT. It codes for CASRGNTEAFF.

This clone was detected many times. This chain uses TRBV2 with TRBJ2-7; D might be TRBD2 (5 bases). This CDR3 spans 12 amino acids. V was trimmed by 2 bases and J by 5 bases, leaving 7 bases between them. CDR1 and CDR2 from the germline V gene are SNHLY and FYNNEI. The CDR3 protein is CASSEPGNEQYF. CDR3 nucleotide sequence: TGTGCCAGCAGTGAACCCGGGAACGAGCAGTACTTC.

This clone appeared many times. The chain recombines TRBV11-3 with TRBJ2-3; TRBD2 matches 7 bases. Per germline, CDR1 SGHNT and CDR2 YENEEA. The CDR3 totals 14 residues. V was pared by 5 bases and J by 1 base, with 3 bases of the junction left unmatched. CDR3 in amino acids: CASSPSGGTDTQYF. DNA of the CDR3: TGTGCCAGCAGCCCTAGCGGCGGCACAGATACGCAGTATTTT.

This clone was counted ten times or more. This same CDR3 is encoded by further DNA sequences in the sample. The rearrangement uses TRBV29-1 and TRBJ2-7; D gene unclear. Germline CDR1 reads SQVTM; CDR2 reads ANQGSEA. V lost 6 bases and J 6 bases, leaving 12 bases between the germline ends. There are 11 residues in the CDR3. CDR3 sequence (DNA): TGCAGCGTCGGCGGAGAGCGCGAGCAGTACTTC. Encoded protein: CSVGGEREQYF.

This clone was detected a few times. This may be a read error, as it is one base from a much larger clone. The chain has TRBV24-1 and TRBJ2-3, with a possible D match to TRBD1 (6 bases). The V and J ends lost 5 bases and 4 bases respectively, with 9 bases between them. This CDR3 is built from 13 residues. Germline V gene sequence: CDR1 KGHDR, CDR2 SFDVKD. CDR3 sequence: CATSGTASDTQYF. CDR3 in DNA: TGTGCCACCAGTGGGACAGCTTCAGATACGCAGTATTTT.

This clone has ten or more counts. As DNA, the CDR3 is TGTGCCAGCAGCCCTGGGGGTAGCAATCAGCCCCAGCATTTT. This codes for CASSPGGSNQPQHF. This chain links TRBV5-5 with TRBJ1-5; D is perhaps TRBD1 (5 bases). Trimming took 4 bases from V and 0 from J, leaving 8 bases between them. This CDR3 is 14 amino acids long. CDR1 SGHKS and CDR2 YYEKEE come from the germline V gene (reference sequence).

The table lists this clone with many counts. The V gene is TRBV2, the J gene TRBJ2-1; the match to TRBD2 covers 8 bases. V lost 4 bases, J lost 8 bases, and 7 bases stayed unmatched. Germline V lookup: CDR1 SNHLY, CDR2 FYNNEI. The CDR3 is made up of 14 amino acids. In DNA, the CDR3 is TGTGCCAGCAGTGGGAGCGGGAGCGGTGATGAGCAGTTCTTC. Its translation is CASSGSGSGDEQFF. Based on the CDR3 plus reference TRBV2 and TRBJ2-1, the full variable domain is EPEVTQTPSHQVTQMGQEVILRCVPISNHLYFYWYRQILGQKVEFLVSFYNNEISEKSEIFDDQFSVERPDGSNFTLKIRSTKLEDSAMYFCASSGSGSGDEQFFGPGTRLTVL.

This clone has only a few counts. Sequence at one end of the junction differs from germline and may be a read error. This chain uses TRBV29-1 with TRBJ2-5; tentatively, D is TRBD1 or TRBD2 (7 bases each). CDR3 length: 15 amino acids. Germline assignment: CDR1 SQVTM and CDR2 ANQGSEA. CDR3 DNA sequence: TGCAGCGTTGAGATCTCAGGGGGGGGTCAAGAGACCAAGTACTTC. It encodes CSVEISGGGQETKYF.

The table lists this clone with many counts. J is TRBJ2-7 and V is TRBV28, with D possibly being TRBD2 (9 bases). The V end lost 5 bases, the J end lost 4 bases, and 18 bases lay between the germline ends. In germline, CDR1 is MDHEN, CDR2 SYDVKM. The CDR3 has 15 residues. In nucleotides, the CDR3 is TGTGCCAGCAGTCTCCAGGGGGCGGGGGGGTACGAGCAGTACTTC. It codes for CASSLQGAGGYEQYF. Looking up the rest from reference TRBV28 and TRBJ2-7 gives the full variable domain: DVKVTQSSRYLVKRTGEKVFLECVQDMDHENMFWYRQDPGLGLRLIYFSYDVKMKEKGDIPEGYSVSREKKERFSLILESASTNQTSMYLCASSLQGAGGYEQYFGPGTRLTVT.

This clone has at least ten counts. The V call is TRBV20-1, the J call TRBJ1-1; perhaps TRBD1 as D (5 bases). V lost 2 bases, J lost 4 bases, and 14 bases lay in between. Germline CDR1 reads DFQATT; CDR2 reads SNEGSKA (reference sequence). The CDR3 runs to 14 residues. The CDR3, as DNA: TGCAGTGCTAGACGCGGGGGGAGAGGCACTGAAGCTTTCTTT. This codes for CSARRGGRGTEAFF.

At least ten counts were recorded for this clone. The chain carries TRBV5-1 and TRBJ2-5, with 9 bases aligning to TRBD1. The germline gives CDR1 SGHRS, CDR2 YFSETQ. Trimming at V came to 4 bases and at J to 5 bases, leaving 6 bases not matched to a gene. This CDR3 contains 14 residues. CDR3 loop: CASSPGQGAETQYF. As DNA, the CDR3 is TGCGCCAGCAGCCCGGGACAGGGTGCGGAGACCCAGTACTTC.

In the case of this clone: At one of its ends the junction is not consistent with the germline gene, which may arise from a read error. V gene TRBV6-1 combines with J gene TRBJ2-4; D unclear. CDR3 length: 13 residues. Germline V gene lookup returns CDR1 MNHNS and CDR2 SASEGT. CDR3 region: CTSSELGENIQYF. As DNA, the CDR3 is TGTACCAGCAGTGAATTGGGTGAAAACATTCAGTACTTC.

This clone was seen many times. The CDR3 DNA sequence: TGTGCCAGCAGCTTAGCGGGAATGACTAGCGGGCCCTACGAGCAGTACTTC. Protein sequence: CASSLAGMTSGPYEQYF. V gene TRBV7-8 combines with J gene TRBJ2-7, with 10 bases fitting TRBD2. This CDR3 is built from 17 residues. The germline CDR1 and CDR2 sequences are SGHVS and FQNEAQ. The V gene end was trimmed by 0 bases and the J gene end by 2 bases; junction bases not matched to a gene: 7.